What follows are 24 T cell receptor delta chains derived from one specimen sequenced in a study of delta chain sequences of gamma delta T cells. TCRdb re-called the 5' RACE reads through CATT. The sample records hundreds of delta-chain clones, over 15% being singletons. Sequenced input: either unsorted cells or a sorted T cell fraction (not recorded which). These receptors were obtained from a human donor in good health.

This clone qualifies as medium-sized. The V call is TRDV2, the J call TRDJ1; 9 bases match TRDD3. Germline V gene sequence: CDR1 GEAIGNYY, CDR2 EKD. The CDR3 sequence is 14 residues long. The trim removed 3 bases at V and 10 bases at J, leaving 11 bases unmatched. The DNA for the CDR3 is TGTGCCTGTGACGTACTGGGGGACCGAAGCGCACTCATCTTT. Amino acid sequence: CACDVLGDRSALIF.

Points on this clone: A far larger clone is only one base removed, so a read error is likely. As DNA, the CDR3 is TGTGCCTGTGACAGTAAACCTCACTGGGGGATCGGAGATATGTTGGAGGATAAACTCATCTTT. Protein sequence: CACDSKPHWGIGDMLEDKLIF. The V and J genes are TRDV2 and TRDJ1; 10 nucleotides match TRDD3. Since TCRdb gives no J gene, matching the DNA to germline was used here to assign it. The germline V gene has CDR1 GEAIGNYY and CDR2 EKD. The CDR3 runs to 21 residues. V lost 2 bases to trimming and J lost 5 bases; unmatched junction nucleotides: 25.

In its sample, this clone ranks as medium-sized. The chain recombines TRDV2 with TRDJ1, with unresolved D. Germline lookup yields CDR1 GEAIGNYY and CDR2 EKD. The CDR3 is 15 residues long. The V and J ends lost 3 bases and 1 base respectively, with 14 bases between them. This CDR3 is CACDSLLSSTDKLIF. The CDR3 nucleotides read TGTGCCTGTGACTCCCTTTTGAGTTCCACCGATAAACTCATCTTT.

By share of the sample, this clone is medium-sized. The V gene is TRDV2, the J gene TRDJ3; 7 nucleotides agree with TRDD3. The germline CDR1 and CDR2 sequences are GEAIGNYY and EKD. The trim removed 3 bases at V and 0 bases at J, leaving 7 bases unmatched. This CDR3 is built from 18 residues. CDR3 DNA: TGTGCCTGTGACTCTACTGGGGTCAGCTCCTGGGACACCCGACAGATGTTTTTC. Translated: CACDSTGVSSWDTRQMFF.

This clone is classed as medium-sized (0.01 to 0.1%). The gene calls are TRDV2 and TRDJ1; 9 bases match TRDD3. Germline CDR1 GEAIGNYY, CDR2 EKD. Trimming removed 3 bases from V and 2 bases from J; junction bases left unmatched: 15. The CDR3 is made up of 18 amino acids. CDR3 region: CACDRISTGGKKTDKLIF. The CDR3, as DNA: TGTGCCTGTGACCGGATAAGTACTGGGGGAAAAAAAACCGATAAACTCATCTTT.

Regarding this clone: TCRdb's protein, taken from a much larger clone, differs from this DNA's translation at residue 5, likely owing to a read error; the protein displayed comes from the DNA. This chain connects TRDV2 to TRDJ1, with 10 positions matching TRDD3. The CDR3 loop spans 18 amino acids. Germline CDR1 GEAIGNYY, CDR2 EKD. V lost 2 bases to trimming and J lost 0 bases; unmatched junction nucleotides: 11. In DNA, the CDR3 is TGTGCCTGTGACAACGTGAGTATGGGGGATACCTACACCGATAAACTCATCTTT. Translating it yields CACDNVSMGDTYTDKLIF.

The J segment is TRDJ1; no V gene was assigned; no DNA check was done on the table's D call, TRDD3. The CDR3 sequence is 24 residues long. In nucleotides, the CDR3 is TGTGCCTGTGACCTTATTACTGGGGAACTAAGATCCTCTCCCCTTGGGGATGGAGCCGATAAACTCATCTTT. It translates to CACDLITGELRSSPLGDGADKLIF.

This clone came up a few times. The protein held in TCRdb is that of a much larger clone and does not match this DNA's translation at residue 14, likely because of a read error; the protein shown is translated from the DNA. The chain has TRDV2 and TRDJ1; 9 bases line up with TRDD3. The J gene, absent from TCRdb, was called here by matching the DNA to germline. V dropped 0 bases and J dropped 4; count of bases not matched to a gene: 17. This CDR3 comprises 19 residues. Germline CDR1 and CDR2: GEAIGNYY and EKD. The CDR3 sequence is CACDTVGGDTRELGDKLIF. For the CDR3, the DNA is TGTGCCTGTGACACCGTTGGAGGGGATACGAGGGAGTTGGGCGATAAACTCATCTTT.

Note on this clone: A much more abundant neighbour one base away suggests this may be a read error. V gene TRDV2 combines with J gene TRDJ2, with TRDD3 matching 8 bases. Here the J gene came from matching the DNA to germline, since TCRdb omits it. There are 23 residues in the CDR3. In germline, CDR1 is GEAIGNYY, CDR2 EKD. The CDR3 nucleotides are TGTGCCTGTGACACCGTGCCGGGCCCCCATATGGGGGATCCAGAAGCTTTGACAGCACGACTCTTCTTT. Translation gives CACDTVPGPHMGDPEALTARLFF.

This clone was seen only a few times. Additional DNA sequences in this sample encode the identical CDR3. The V call is TRDV2, the J call TRDJ3; 8 bases map to TRDD3. Germline assignment: CDR1 GEAIGNYY and CDR2 EKD. The V and J ends lost 3 bases and 0 bases, in that order; junction bases with no gene match: 12. This CDR3 region has 20 residues. The CDR3 region is CACDRLSGGDSSWDTRQMFF. CDR3 nucleotides: TGTGCCTGTGACCGGCTCTCTGGGGGAGACAGCTCCTGGGACACCCGACAGATGTTTTTC.

On this clone itself: This probably arose from a read error, given a far larger clone one base away. Other DNA sequences in the sample encode the same CDR3. This chain uses TRDV2 with TRDJ1; the match to TRDD3 covers 10 bases. The J gene is absent in TCRdb and was assigned here via DNA matching to germline. V dropped 0 bases and J dropped 0; count of bases not matched to a gene: 30. This CDR3 is 25 amino acids long. CDR1 and CDR2 from the germline V gene are GEAIGNYY and EKD. The CDR3 region is CACDTVDPIGWGITIHTPYTDKLIF. DNA of the CDR3: TGTGCCTGTGACACCGTGGACCCGATAGGCTGGGGGATAACAATACATACGCCGTACACCGATAAACTCATCTTT.

As regards this clone: The TCRdb protein, from a much larger clone, departs from this DNA's translation at residue 16, likely by read error; the protein shown derives from the DNA. CDR3 in DNA: TGTGCCTGTGACACCTTGGTACTGGGGGATACGCTGAAGGGGGCCAATAAACTCATCTTT. Translated: CACDTLVLGDTLKGANKLIF. The gene calls are TRDV2 and TRDJ1; TRDD3 agrees at 13 bases. Assignment of the J gene here rests on matching the DNA to germline, because TCRdb gives none. With 0 bases clipped from V and 6 bases from J, the junction kept 18 bases outside the gene matches. This CDR3 is built from 20 residues. Germline V lookup: CDR1 GEAIGNYY, CDR2 EKD.

This clone was seen more than once but under ten times. The chain is built from TRDV2 and TRDJ1; 13 nucleotides agree with TRDD3. This CDR3 contains 23 residues. The junction had 22 bases not matched to a gene; V was cut back by 0 bases and J by 1 base. Germline V gives CDR1 GEAIGNYY, CDR2 EKD. The CDR3 nucleotides read TGTGCCTGTGACACCTTGGTACTGGGGGATACGCCGGGAGTAAAGGGTACCACCGATAAACTCATCTTT. Translated, it gives CACDTLVLGDTPGVKGTTDKLIF.

By its share, this clone is medium-sized. V and J are TRDV2 and TRDJ1, with TRDD3 matching 10 bases. Trimming took 0 bases from V and 0 from J; bases not matched to a gene: 15. CDR1 and CDR2 from the germline V gene are GEAIGNYY and EKD. CDR3 size: 20 residues. The chain's CDR3 is CACDTLIRTGGFVYTDKLIF. As DNA, the CDR3 is TGTGCCTGTGACACCCTTATCCGTACTGGGGGATTCGTGTACACCGATAAACTCATCTTT.

This clone is medium-sized. The V call is TRDV1, the J call TRDJ1; 11 bases are a match to TRDD3. Germline V gives CDR1 TSWWSYY, CDR2 QGS. The CDR3 extends over 21 amino acids. Trimming cost V 1 base and J 3 bases; bases outside gene matches: 19. The CDR3 DNA reads TGTGCTCTTGGGGAACCGCTTCTAGTTATTGGGCTGGGGGATACAGCCGATAAACTCATCTTT. Amino acids: CALGEPLLVIGLGDTADKLIF.

CDR3: CACDTVGDTSRDTRQMFF. The CDR3, as DNA: TGTGCCTGTGACACCGTGGGGGATACGAGCAGGGACACCCGACAGATGTTTTTC. V and J are TRDV2 and TRDJ3; 11 positions agree with TRDD3. The ends lost 0 bases at V and 5 bases at J; junction bases unmatched: 5. The CDR3 spans 18 residues. The V gene's germline CDR1 is GEAIGNYY and CDR2 EKD.

This clone has more than one count but fewer than ten. TCRdb's protein for this DNA is that of a much larger clone and differs from the translation at residue 6, likely a read error; the protein shown is the DNA translation. The chain links TRDV1 to TRDJ1; maybe TRDD2 (6 bases). The germline V gene encodes CDR1 TSWWSYY and CDR2 QGS. V lost 3 bases, J lost 2 bases, and 19 bases lay in between. The CDR3 totals 17 residues. CDR3 loop: CALGETPSLPLTDKLIF. For the CDR3, the DNA is TGTGCTCTTGGGGAGACCCCTTCCCTACCACTGACCGATAAACTCATCTTT.

With regard to this clone: A single base is all that separates this from a far larger clone, so a read error is likely. At the DNA level, this CDR3 is encoded by other sequences in the same sample as well. The rearrangement uses TRDV1 and TRDJ1; a possible D gene is TRDD2 (6 bases). This CDR3 has 17 residues. Germline CDR1 is TSWWSYY and CDR2 is QGS. V shed 3 bases and J shed 2 bases, with 19 bases lying between them. CDR3 coding DNA: TGTGCTCTTGGGGAGAACCCTTCCCTACCACTAACCGATAAACTCATCTTT. Residues: CALGENPSLPLTDKLIF.

The chain is built from TRDV2 and TRDJ1; D possibly corresponds to TRDD3 (6 bases). In the absence of a J gene in TCRdb, the DNA was matched to germline to assign it here. Germline values: CDR1 GEAIGNYY, CDR2 EKD. CDR3 size: 16 residues. Between the trimmed V and J ends, which lost 3 bases and 0 bases, there was a span of 16 bases. The CDR3 loop is CACDPVGGENTDKLIF. The DNA of the CDR3 is TGTGCCTGTGACCCGGTTGGGGGGGAGAACACCGATAAACTCATCTTT.

Sample share makes this clone medium-sized. The chain links TRDV2 to TRDJ1, with 9 bases fitting TRDD3. V gave up 0 bases and J gave up 0 bases; unmatched junction bases: 16. CDR1 and CDR2 (germline): GEAIGNYY, EKD. This CDR3 contains 20 residues. CDR3 coding DNA: TGTGCCTGTGACACCGTATCCTGGGGGATTCCTCGTCGGGACACCGATAAACTCATCTTT. Protein product: CACDTVSWGIPRRDTDKLIF.

By share of the sample, this clone is medium-sized. V usage is TRDV2 and J usage is TRDJ1; possibly TRDD3 for D (6 bases). Germline lookup yields CDR1 GEAIGNYY and CDR2 EKD. V lost 0 bases, J lost 2 bases, and 33 bases lay in between. The CDR3 extends over 22 amino acids. CDR3 sequence reads: CACDTVRPPSGKWGQGTDKLIF. The CDR3 nucleotides are TGTGCCTGTGACACCGTACGCCCGCCGTCCGGGAAGTGGGGGCAGGGGACCGATAAACTCATCTTT.

By its share, this clone is medium-sized. The chain recombines TRDV2 with TRDJ3; 10 bases agree with TRDD3. The CDR3 is made up of 22 amino acids. Germline lookup yields CDR1 GEAIGNYY and CDR2 EKD. V shed 0 bases, J shed 1 base, and the junction held 14 bases outside the gene matches. CDR3 loop: CACDTAGGYAGAVSWDTRQMFF. The DNA for the CDR3 is TGTGCCTGTGACACCGCCGGGGGATACGCCGGGGCGGTTTCCTGGGACACCCGACAGATGTTTTTC.

About this clone itself: A far larger clone is one base from this, pointing to a likely read error. This sample also contains other DNA sequences that code for the same CDR3. J is TRDJ1 and V is TRDV3; D possibly uses TRDD2 or TRDD3 (5 bases each). Germline matching of the DNA provided the J gene here, since TCRdb leaves it blank. Trimming pared 3 bases from V and 5 bases from J, leaving 40 bases between. Germline CDR1 reads TVYSNPD; CDR2 reads GDNSRS (reference sequence). The CDR3 consists of 21 residues. For the CDR3, the DNA is TGTGCCTTCAATTCACTCCTCACCTTCTTAAAAAAGGGATGGGACCCGGATAAACTCATCTTT. It is translated as CAFNSLLTFLKKGWDPDKLIF.

This clone is labeled hyperexpanded. This sample includes further DNA sequences coding for the same CDR3. The chain is built from TRDV2 and TRDJ1, with TRDD3 matching 13 bases. The CDR3 totals 20 residues. In germline, CDR1 is GEAIGNYY, CDR2 EKD. Germline trimming cut 0 bases from V and 3 bases from J; bases unmatched to any gene: 15. The CDR3 region has the DNA TGTGCCTGTGACACCTTGGTACTGGGGGATACGCTGAAGGGGGCCGATAAACTCATCTTT. It codes for CACDTLVLGDTLKGADKLIF.